These 5 T cell receptor beta chains were sequenced from one sample in a study of Ad26.COV2.S vaccination and SARS-CoV-2 variants (dated by TCRdb to the early 2020s). Libraries were prepared through the immunoSEQ multiplex PCR assay. The source is immuneACCESS, and TCRdb retained only in-frame sequences with V and J called. Part of the clones is not carried over; for the studies checked, unresolved V genes explain less than half of this, and the remainder is unexplained. This sample holds a few hundred thousand clones; 92% were observed only once. About 1.7% of the sample rests with the top ten. The treatment or condition label of this sample denotes: over 15 received Ad26.COV2.S at low or high dose, single or two shots; several received placebo; per-sample allocation not given. Repertoires of vaccine and placebo recipients were sequenced from samples taken on day 63 after the first injection. The sequenced sample was peripheral blood, obtained in a trial of Ad26.COV2.S vaccine versus placebo. These TCRs come from a person between 18 and 60 years old who received the Ad26.COV2.S COVID-19 vaccine or a placebo.

The chain employs TRBV4-1 and TRBJ1-3; 7 bases fit TRBD1. J lost 4 bases, V lost 1 base, and 4 bases had no gene match. CDR1 MGHRA and CDR2 YSYEKL come from the germline V gene. The CDR3 sequence is 15 residues long. CDR3 region: CASSQGQGSGNTIYF. In DNA, the CDR3 is TGCGCCAGCAGCCAAGGACAGGGATCCGGAAACACCATATATTTT.

V usage is TRBV24-1 and J usage is TRBJ2-3; no reliable D call. There are 13 residues in the CDR3. Trimming took 3 bases from V and 2 from J, leaving 5 bases between them. Germline lookup yields CDR1 KGHDR and CDR2 SFDVKD. In nucleotides, the CDR3 is TGTGCCACCAGTGATCATAACACAGATACGCAGTATTTT. Encoded protein: CATSDHNTDTQYF.

J is TRBJ2-7 and V is TRBV6-5, with 8 bases aligning to TRBD1. CDR1 and CDR2 (germline): MNHEY, SVGAGI. V was pared by 4 bases and J by 11 bases, with 4 bases of the junction left unmatched. The CDR3 is 11 amino acids. The chain's CDR3 is CASSSGGFEYF. The CDR3 DNA is TGTGCCAGCAGTTCAGGGGGCTTTGAGTACTTC.

The V gene is TRBV28, the J gene TRBJ2-3; maybe TRBD2 (6 bases). Germline CDR1 MDHEN, CDR2 SYDVKM. Trimming took off 6 bases at V and 0 bases at J, with 19 bases between the two ends. The CDR3 runs to 17 residues. CDR3 bases: TGTGCCAGCAGCGCCGCGGGGCTAGTACGTAGCACAGATACGCAGTATTTT. Translating gives CASSAAGLVRSTDTQYF. Full variable domain (remainder filled in from reference TRBV28 and TRBJ2-3): DVKVTQSSRYLVKRTGEKVFLECVQDMDHENMFWYRQDPGLGLRLIYFSYDVKMKEKGDIPEGYSVSREKKERFSLILESASTNQTSMYLCASSAAGLVRSTDTQYFGPGTRLTVL.

This clone was detected once. This chain uses TRBV5-6 with TRBJ1-1; TRBD1 aligns across 10 bases. The V segment lost 5 bases and the J segment 2 bases; nucleotides outside the gene matches: 6. Per germline, CDR1 SGHDT and CDR2 YYEEEE. The CDR3 is made up of 15 amino acids. Here the CDR3 DNA reads TGTGCCAGCAGAAGACAGGGGGCTGGTAACACTGAAGCTTTCTTT. It translates to CASRRQGAGNTEAFF.